This TCR beta chain was captured in a study of human T cells and chemical hapten exposure. Findings and caveats of the study: Clustering by CDR3 similarity yielded significantly more large clusters from expanded TCRs than controls.

This clonotype was seen repeatedly, ten times or more. The antigen remains unidentified. V lost 5 bases, J lost 10 bases, and 10 bases stayed unmatched. CDR3 length equals 15 residues. The germline V gene encodes CDR1 SGHTA and CDR2 FQGNSA. Time point in this sample: patch test 1, 2 weeks after DPC sensitization. Treatment denoted: therapeutic diphenylcyclopropenone sensitization with weekly scalp DPC. Total RNA was isolated from unfractionated whole blood. One entry per CDR3 protein, called by TCRdb with MiXCR from the RACE reads. The profile shows 150,000 to 200,000 distinct CDR3 sequences, about 14% of them singletons.

The sample was whole blood, taken in connection with sensitization to the hapten diphenylcyclopropenone (DPC). The chain combines TRBV7-2 with TRBJ2-1; 11 nucleotides agree with TRBD2. This TCR came from a young woman with alopecia areata. Some clones in this sample may be carry-over from other donors' samples. DNA of the CDR3: TGTGCCAGCAGCCTTAGCGGGGGGGCCTCCGGGGAGCAGTTCTTC. It is translated as CASSLSGGASGEQFF.